The text below deals with one TCR beta chain. Its specificity is not known. The CDR3 contains 10 residues. The V gene's germline CDR1 is DFQATT and CDR2 SNEGSKA (reference sequence). V was clipped by 7 bases and J by 5 bases, with 6 bases between them. This specimen comes from a study of long-term antiretroviral therapy in people with HIV. Study conclusions and caveats: Therapy changes, viral resistance and ART adherence were not documented in the available data. HIV repertoires covered narrower CDR3 length ranges than controls did. Every time point showed a repertoire led by clones expanded before ART. Patients on ART gained diversity, which nonetheless stayed below transplant donor controls.

Survey-level immunoSEQ v3.0 assays were run. Generated by immunoSEQ multiplex PCR, the TCRdb table keeps only in-frame clones and is missing some. Of 20,000 to 25,000 clones listed, roughly four fifths are singletons. This TCR derives from a middle-aged woman with HIV. The gene calls are TRBV20-1 and TRBJ2-1, with no clear D. The source was unsorted PBMCs, collected about 1.8 years before starting antiretroviral therapy. The CDR3 reads CSVRNNEQFF. CDR3 in DNA: TGCAGTGTTAGGAACAATGAGCAGTTCTTC.